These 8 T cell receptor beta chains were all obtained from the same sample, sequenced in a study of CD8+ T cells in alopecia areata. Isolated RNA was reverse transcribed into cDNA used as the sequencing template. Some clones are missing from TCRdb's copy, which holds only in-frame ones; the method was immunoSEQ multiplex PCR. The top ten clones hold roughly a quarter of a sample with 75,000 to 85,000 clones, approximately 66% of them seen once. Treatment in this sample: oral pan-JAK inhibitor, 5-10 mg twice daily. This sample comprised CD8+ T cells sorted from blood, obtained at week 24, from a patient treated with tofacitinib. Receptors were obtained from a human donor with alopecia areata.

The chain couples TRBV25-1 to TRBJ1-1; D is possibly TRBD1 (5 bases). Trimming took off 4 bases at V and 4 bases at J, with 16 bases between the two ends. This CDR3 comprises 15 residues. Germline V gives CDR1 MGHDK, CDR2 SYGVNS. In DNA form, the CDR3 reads TGTGCCAGCAGTGGCTTCAGGGCCTCTGCCACTGAAGCTTTCTTT. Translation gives CASSGFRASATEAFF.

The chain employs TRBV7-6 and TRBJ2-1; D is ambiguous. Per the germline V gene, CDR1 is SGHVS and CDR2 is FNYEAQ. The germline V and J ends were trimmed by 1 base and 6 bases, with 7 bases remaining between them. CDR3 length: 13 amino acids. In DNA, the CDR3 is TGTGCCAGCAGCTTAGGGACCGTCAATGAGCAGTTCTTC. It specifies CASSLGTVNEQFF.

The CDR3 sequence is CASSLVGQAAGSPLHF. DNA of the CDR3: TGCGCCAGCAGCTTGGTAGGACAGGCCGCCGGTTCACCCCTCCACTTT. The genes are TRBV5-1 and TRBJ1-6, with 7 bases lining up with TRBD1. The CDR3 runs 16 residues. The germline CDR1 and CDR2 sequences are SGHRS and YFSETQ. V dropped 0 bases and J dropped 9; count of bases not matched to a gene: 9.

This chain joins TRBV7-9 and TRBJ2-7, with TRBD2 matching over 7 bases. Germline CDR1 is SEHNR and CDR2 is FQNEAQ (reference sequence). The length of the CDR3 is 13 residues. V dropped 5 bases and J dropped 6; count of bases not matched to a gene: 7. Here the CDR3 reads CASSPPRGVEQYF. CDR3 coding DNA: TGTGCCAGCAGCCCACCTCGGGGGGTCGAGCAGTACTTC.

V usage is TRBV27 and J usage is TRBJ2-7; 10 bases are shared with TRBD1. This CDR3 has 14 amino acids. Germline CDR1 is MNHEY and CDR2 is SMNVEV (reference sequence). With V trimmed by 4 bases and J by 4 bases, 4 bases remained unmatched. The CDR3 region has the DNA TGTGCCAGCAGTTACGACAGGGGGCTATACGAGCAGTACTTC. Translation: CASSYDRGLYEQYF.

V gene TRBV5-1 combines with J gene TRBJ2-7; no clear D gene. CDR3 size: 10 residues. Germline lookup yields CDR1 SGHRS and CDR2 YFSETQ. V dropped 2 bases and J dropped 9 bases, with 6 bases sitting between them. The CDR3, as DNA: TGCGCCAGCAGCTTATTGGGGCAGTACTTC. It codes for CASSLLGQYF.

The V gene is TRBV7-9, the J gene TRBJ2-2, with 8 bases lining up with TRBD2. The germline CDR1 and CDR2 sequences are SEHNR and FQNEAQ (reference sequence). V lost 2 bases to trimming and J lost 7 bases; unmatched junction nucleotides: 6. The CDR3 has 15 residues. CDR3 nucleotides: TGTGCCAGCAGCTTACCTAGCGGGCGCCTCGGGGAGCTGTTTTTT. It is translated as CASSLPSGRLGELFF.

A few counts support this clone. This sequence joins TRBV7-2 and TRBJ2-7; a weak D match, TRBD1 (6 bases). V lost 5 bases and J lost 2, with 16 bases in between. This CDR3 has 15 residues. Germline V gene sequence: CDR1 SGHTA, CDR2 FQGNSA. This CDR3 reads CASSRSDRFPYEQYF. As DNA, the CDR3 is TGTGCCAGCAGCCGATCCGACAGGTTCCCCTACGAGCAGTACTTC.